This T cell receptor (beta chain) was recovered during a study of radiation and T cells in renal cell carcinoma. General study findings and limits: From baseline, blood top tumor clonotypes peaked at 2 weeks post-radiation.

Time point defined: baseline pretreatment blood. Specified treatment: 15 Gy SBRT to primary tumor, nephrectomy 4 weeks later. J gave up 5 bases and V 6 bases, and 6 bases lay outside the gene matches. The CDR3 consists of 14 residues. CDR1 and CDR2 (germline): MNHEY, SVGAGI. Of note for this clone: Antigen: not known.

Repertoires were generated with immunoSEQ multiplex PCR, while TCRdb's copy carries only in-frame clones and drops some. The sample contains 87,000 or so clones, about 86% of which appear only once. The material sequenced was blood, taken from a patient whose treatment included radiotherapy and nephrectomy. The chain recombines TRBV6-5 with TRBJ1-4; 7 bases align to TRBD1. This sequence originates from a man aged 50 to 59 with renal cell carcinoma. The CDR3 DNA reads as TGTGCCAGCAGCCGTCTGGGACAGAATGAAAAACTGTTTTTT. It is translated as CASSRLGQNEKLFF.